The clone carrying this T cell receptor beta chain was counted many times. Its specificity is not known. This entry is derived from a study of tumor and adjacent non-tumor tissue in lung cancer. Study-level background: The cohort had approximately 13 adenocarcinoma, 2 squamous cell and 1 small cell patients.

General observations from the study: Normal lung showed higher cumulative top 100 clone frequency than tumor. Tumor tissue had significantly higher TCR diversity than normal lung.

This sample's RNA came from whole unsorted tissue. The normal lung tissue was taken more than 3 cm from the tumor edge. Chemotherapy-naive patients with new lung cancer underwent thoracic surgery in China, August–November 2014. A modified ARM-PCR protocol with three rounds of nested PCR amplified TCRbeta. MiXCR, run by TCRdb on the multiplex PCR reads, gives a single entry per CDR3 protein. The data contain tens of thousands of distinct CDR3 sequences, approximately 82% of them singletons. V was clipped by 6 bases and J by 0 bases, with 6 bases between them. Germline V gives CDR1 WSHSY, CDR2 SAAADI. The CDR3 runs 14 residues.

Sequencing was done on a sample of distant non-tumor lung tissue. The chain carries TRBV10-2 and TRBJ2-6, with unresolved D. The sequence was obtained from an older man with non-small cell lung cancer. In DNA, the CDR3 is TGCGCCAGCAGGGCAGACTCTGGGGCCAACGTCCTGACTTTC. It encodes CASRADSGANVLTF.